This entry lists 21 T cell receptor beta chains sequenced from one sample in a study of regulatory T cells in long-lasting Graves disease. The authors built TCR beta libraries using iRepertoire HTBI primers and Arm-PCR of CDR3 regions. TCRdb reprocessed the multiplex PCR reads via MiXCR and lists one record per CDR3 protein. The table records 250,000 or so distinct CDR3 sequences, roughly a fifth of them present only once. Time point given: newly diagnosed GD, antithyroid drugs for less than 3 months. Scientists built the TCR library using RNA that was extracted from PBMCs. The source was peripheral blood mononuclear cells (PBMCs), collected at new diagnosis, from a patient treated with antithyroid drugs. Receptors were obtained from a female donor with Graves disease.

The genes are TRBV7-9 and TRBJ2-7, with D perhaps TRBD2 (6 bases). Deletions cut 5 bases from V and 3 bases from J, with 17 bases between. Germline lookup yields CDR1 SEHNR and CDR2 FQNEAQ (reference sequence). The CDR3 runs to 15 residues. CDR3 sequence (DNA): TGTGCCAGCAGCCGGGGGTCACAAGGCGTCTACGAGCAGTACTTC. It translates to CASSRGSQGVYEQYF.

Points on this clonotype: A much larger clone is a single base away; this may be a read error. This chain connects TRBV7-9 to TRBJ1-4, with D perhaps matching TRBD1 (5 bases). Per the germline V gene, CDR1 is SEHNR and CDR2 is FQNEAQ (reference sequence). Trimming pared 6 bases from V and 4 bases from J, leaving 12 bases between. The length of the CDR3 is 14 residues. The CDR3 protein is CASSADSGNEKLFF. In DNA, the CDR3 is TGTGCCAGCAGTGCTGACAGCGGTAATGAAAAACTGTTTTTT.

This clonotype showed up many times. The chain joins TRBV6-1 to TRBJ2-4; D is unresolved. This CDR3 spans 16 amino acids. The V and J ends lost 6 bases and 0 bases respectively, with 15 bases between them. Germline CDR1 and CDR2: MNHNS and SASEGT. CDR3 amino acids: CASSETTRLAKNIQYF. CDR3 in DNA: TGTGCCAGCAGCGAGACGACCAGACTAGCCAAAAACATTCAGTACTTC.

Note on this clonotype: Germline is not matched at one junction end, which may reflect a read error. The chain uses TRBV19 and TRBJ2-1; D may be TRBD2 (5 bases). The germline V gene encodes CDR1 LNHDA and CDR2 SQIVND (reference sequence). This CDR3 is built from 15 residues. The CDR3 spells CASSISGAGYNGQFF. In nucleotides, the CDR3 is TGTGCCAGTAGTATAAGCGGAGCAGGTTACAATGGGCAGTTCTTC.

This clonotype was detected ten times or more. The chain has TRBV29-1 and TRBJ2-3; 10 bases match TRBD1. From germline, CDR1 is SQVTM and CDR2 ANQGSEA. Unmatched junction bases numbered 10, after V lost 8 bases and J lost 5 bases. The CDR3 runs 14 residues. CDR3 protein: CSITGQGSGDTQYF. CDR3 coding DNA: TGCAGCATCACGGGACAGGGGTCGGGAGATACGCAGTATTTT.

This clonotype was picked up many times. This chain uses TRBV4-2 with TRBJ1-4, with D possibly being TRBD1 (6 bases). Germline values: CDR1 LGHNA, CDR2 YNFKEQ. The CDR3 runs 15 residues. V was shortened by 1 base and J by 5 bases, with 11 bases between the two germline ends. This CDR3 reads CASSQGGGKNEKLFF. CDR3 in DNA: TGTGCCAGCAGCCAAGGCGGGGGCAAGAATGAAAAACTGTTTTTT.

In this sample, this clonotype turned up a few times. The genes are TRBV29-1 and TRBJ1-2; 7 nucleotides align to TRBD1. Germline CDR1 is SQVTM and CDR2 is ANQGSEA. There are 11 residues in the CDR3. V lost 3 bases, J lost 13 bases, and 8 bases stayed unmatched. Written as DNA, the CDR3 is TGCAGCGTTGACGTAGGGGGCGCCCCCACCTTC. It translates to CSVDVGGAPTF.

Many counts were recorded for this clonotype. The chain is built from TRBV6-2 or TRBV6-3 and TRBJ2-3; D is unresolved. The length of the CDR3 is 15 residues. The V end was cut by 2 bases, the J end by 2 bases, with 11 bases between. CDR1 is MNHEY and CDR2 is SVGEGT in the germline V gene. CDR3: CASSYQAFVTDTQYF. The CDR3 nucleotides read TGTGCCAGCAGTTACCAGGCTTTTGTCACAGATACGCAGTATTTT.

The chain couples TRBV6-2 or TRBV6-3 to TRBJ1-5; D gene ambiguous. The germline V gene encodes CDR1 MNHEY and CDR2 SVGEGT. V shed 7 bases and J shed 3 bases, with 10 bases lying between them. The CDR3 runs 13 residues. The CDR3 sequence: CASTKGLNQPQHF. The CDR3, as DNA: TGTGCCAGCACCAAGGGCCTCAATCAGCCCCAGCATTTT.

This clonotype appeared many times. This chain connects TRBV27 to TRBJ2-5, with a weak D call TRBD2 (5 bases). CDR1 and CDR2 (germline): MNHEY, SMNVEV (reference sequence). V was trimmed by 5 bases and J by 2 bases, leaving 15 bases between them. CDR3 length: 15 amino acids. The CDR3 region is CASSPWAGGQETQYF. The CDR3 region has the DNA TGTGCCAGCAGTCCATGGGCGGGTGGGCAAGAGACCCAGTACTTC.

At least ten counts were recorded for this clonotype. The chain joins TRBV6-1 to TRBJ2-7; a possible D gene is TRBD1 (8 bases). The germline V gene encodes CDR1 MNHNS and CDR2 SASEGT. V gave up 5 bases and J gave up 5 bases, with 22 bases separating them. This CDR3 comprises 16 residues. CDR3 in DNA: TGTGCCAGCAGTCCCTCGGGCACAGGGGGGGGAGACGAGCAGTACTTC. This translates into CASSPSGTGGGDEQYF.

As concerns this clonotype: This sequence may be a read error, since a much larger clone differs from it by one base. The rearrangement joins TRBV7-2 to TRBJ1-2; D uncertain. The germline CDR1 and CDR2 sequences are SGHTA and FQGNSA. There are 13 residues in the CDR3. The DNA of the CDR3 is TGTGCCAGCAGCCCTATAGCTAACGATGGCTACACCTTC. It translates to CASSPIANDGYTF.

This sequence joins TRBV19 and TRBJ2-2; possibly TRBD2 for D (6 bases). Germline-derived CDR1 and CDR2 are LNHDA and SQIVND (reference sequence). This CDR3 region has 16 residues. V lost 5 bases to trimming and J lost 1 base, with 14 bases between them. The CDR3 spells CASSRNGGMNTGELFF. The CDR3 DNA follows: TGTGCCAGTAGTCGTAACGGGGGTATGAACACCGGGGAGCTGTTTTTT.

Ten or more counts support this clonotype. This rearrangement joins TRBV2 to TRBJ1-5; TRBD1 is a possible D gene (6 bases). The CDR3 sequence is 13 residues long. Germline CDR1 and CDR2: SNHLY and FYNNEI. Trimming left V 2 bases short and J 5 bases short, with 7 bases between. The CDR3 coding sequence is TGTGCCAGCAGTGAAACAGGGCATCAGCCCCAGCATTTT. Translation gives CASSETGHQPQHF. The full variable domain, completed using reference TRBV2 and TRBJ1-5, is EPEVTQTPSHQVTQMGQEVILRCVPISNHLYFYWYRQILGQKVEFLVSFYNNEISEKSEIFDDQFSVERPDGSNFTLKIRSTKLEDSAMYFCASSETGHQPQHFGDGTRLSIL.

The table lists this clonotype with many counts. The gene calls are TRBV29-1 and TRBJ1-1; D is ambiguous. The CDR3 has 12 amino acids. Trimming removed 2 bases from V and 4 bases from J, with 8 bases in between. The V gene's germline CDR1 is SQVTM and CDR2 ANQGSEA. The CDR3 sequence: CSVEWSSTEAFF. The CDR3 bases are TGCAGCGTTGAATGGAGTAGCACTGAAGCTTTCTTT.

This clonotype has a handful of counts. A much more abundant neighbour one base away suggests this may be a read error. This chain joins TRBV12-3 or TRBV12-4 and TRBJ1-5; D possibly corresponds to TRBD1 (5 bases). The CDR3 contains 14 residues. Between the trimmed V and J ends, which lost 5 bases and 4 bases, there was a span of 12 bases. The CDR3 bases are TGTGCCAGCAGTCGACGGGGGAAAAATCAGCCCCAGCATTTT. The encoded protein is CASSRRGKNQPQHF.

This clonotype showed up many times. The chain employs TRBV7-3 and TRBJ2-7; D ambiguous. V shed 0 bases and J shed 8 bases, with 11 bases lying between them. The CDR3 covers 13 residues. Germline CDR1 reads SGHTA; CDR2 reads FQGTGA. CDR3 region: CASSLTFQDQQYF. Here the CDR3 DNA reads TGTGCCAGCAGCTTAACGTTCCAGGACCAGCAGTACTTC.

The rearrangement uses TRBV19 and TRBJ1-6, with 7 bases identical to TRBD1. This CDR3 contains 15 residues. Trimming removed 9 bases from V and 7 bases from J; junction bases left unmatched: 12. The germline CDR1 and CDR2 sequences are LNHDA and SQIVND (reference sequence). The CDR3 sequence is CASTPRDRRNSPLHF. CDR3 bases: TGTGCCAGCACTCCCCGGGACAGACGAAATTCACCCCTCCACTTT.

This clonotype was recorded a few times. The chain uses TRBV7-6 and TRBJ1-2; a possible D gene is TRBD1 (6 bases). Trimming cost V 5 bases and J 7 bases, with 17 bases left between them. This CDR3 comprises 14 residues. Germline lookup yields CDR1 SGHVS and CDR2 FNYEAQ. The CDR3 DNA reads as TGTGCCAGCAGCGAAAACACAGGGATAGGTGGCTACACCTTC. This gives the protein CASSENTGIGGYTF.

A note on this clonotype: This may be a read error: a much more frequent sequence differs by one nucleotide. The CDR3, as DNA: TGTGCCAGCAGCTTGGAGGGGACAGGGGATGAAAAACTGTGTTTT. Amino acids: CASSLEGTGDEKLCF. The chain couples TRBV5-5 to TRBJ1-4; 10 bases agree with TRBD1. The CDR3 runs to 15 residues. From germline, CDR1 is SGHKS and CDR2 YYEKEE (reference sequence). Filled out from reference TRBV5-5 and TRBJ1-4, the complete variable domain reads DAGVTQSPTHLIKTRGQQVTLRCSPISGHKSVSWYQQVLGQGPQFIFQYYEKEERGRGNFPDRFSARQFPNYSSELNVNALLLGDSALYLCASSLEGTGDEKLCFGSGTQLSVL.

For this clonotype: A read error may produce the germline difference seen at one junction end. The chain has TRBV6-1 and TRBJ2-7, with 11 bases fitting TRBD2. The CDR3 spans 14 residues. CDR1 is MNHNS and CDR2 is SASEGT in the germline V gene. CDR3 in amino acids: CASAMSSGGIEQHF. The CDR3 DNA follows: TGTGCCAGCGCCATGTCTAGCGGGGGGATCGAGCAGCACTTC.